This TCR beta chain is from a study of CD8 T cells in ankylosing spondylitis. Study results and limitations: Disease-associated clones were reportedly significantly overrepresented in matched ankylosing spondylitis synovial fluid.

This clonotype was counted many times. Its specificity is unknown. Germline V lookup: CDR1 MNHEY, CDR2 SMNVEV (reference sequence). With 3 bases removed from V and 7 bases from J, the gap between germline ends came to 16 bases. This CDR3 region has 15 residues. Each CDR3 protein is one row after TCRdb ran MiXCR on the 5' RACE reads. Altogether about 110,000 distinct CDR3 sequences are present, 20% to 30% being singletons, with the ten largest covering more than 9%. The receptor comes from a male donor with ankylosing spondylitis. The material sequenced was synovial fluid, either unsorted or a sorted T cell fraction (not recorded which). This chain joins TRBV27 and TRBJ1-5, with a weak D call TRBD1 (6 bases). CDR3 DNA sequence: TGTGCCAGCAGTTTGGGAGGAGGGGGGGGCCAGCCCCAGCATTTT. Residues: CASSLGGGGGQPQHF.